The 6 T cell receptor beta chains reported below all come from one sample, sequenced in a study of human T cells and chemical hapten exposure. Each CDR3 protein gets one entry after TCRdb re-called the RACE reads with MiXCR. The table lists 60,000 to 70,000 distinct CDR3 sequences, approximately 11% of them singletons. The time point denotes: pre-sensitization, week 0. The treatment was: therapeutic diphenylcyclopropenone sensitization with weekly scalp DPC. Specimen: whole blood, collected in connection with sensitization to the hapten diphenylcyclopropenone (DPC). All receptors come from a woman aged 50 to 60 with alopecia areata. Some clones in this sample may be carry-over from other donors' samples.

The V call is TRBV7-9, the J call TRBJ2-5; D uncertain. The ends were cut back, 7 bases at V and 3 bases at J, with 12 bases in the middle. CDR1 and CDR2 from the germline V gene are SEHNR and FQNEAQ (reference sequence). This CDR3 comprises 13 residues. The CDR3 nucleotides are TGTGCCAGCACCGCAAACACGAAAGAGACCCAGTACTTC. The encoded protein is CASTANTKETQYF.

This clonotype was seen at least ten times. The V gene is TRBV12-3 or TRBV12-4, the J gene TRBJ2-7, with 7 bases identical to TRBD2. V trimming: 1 base; J trimming: 5 bases; junction bases outside the gene matches: 14. CDR3 length: 17 amino acids. The chain's CDR3 is CASSLEAIGLEGDEQYF. As DNA, the CDR3 is TGTGCCAGCAGTTTAGAGGCCATCGGACTAGAAGGCGACGAGCAGTACTTC.

V and J are TRBV27 and TRBJ2-5, with TRBD2 as a possible D gene (5 bases). The CDR3 totals 19 residues. V lost 2 bases to trimming and J lost 2 bases, with 24 bases between them. CDR1 is MNHEY and CDR2 is SMNVEV in the germline V gene (reference sequence). The CDR3 nucleotides read TGTGCCAGCAGTTTAAGCCCCCCCCATGGGAGAGGACGACAAGAGACCCAGTACTTC. Protein sequence: CASSLSPPHGRGRQETQYF.

In its sample, this clonotype was seen many times. Here the CDR3 DNA reads TGTGCCAGCAGACCGACGACAGGGGGCTATAATTCACCCCTCCACTTT. This codes for CASRPTTGGYNSPLHF. This chain connects TRBV6-2 or TRBV6-3 to TRBJ1-6, with 9 bases identical to TRBD1. The length of the CDR3 is 16 residues. Per germline, CDR1 MNHEY and CDR2 SVGEGT. J was trimmed by 3 bases and V by 6 bases; bases with no gene match: 6.

This clonotype was seen repeatedly, ten times or more. J is TRBJ2-7 and V is TRBV21-1; the table's D call, TRBD1, was not checked against the DNA. TRBV21-1 is a pseudogene. The CDR3 covers 14 residues. The CDR3 region has the DNA TGTGCCAGCGCATCCGGGACAGAGACCTACGAGCAGTACTTC. Translation gives CASASGTETYEQYF.

This clonotype was found many times. The CDR3 bases are TGTGCCAGCAGCTTAGACAGGACAGGGGGCGACGAGCAGTACTTC. It specifies CASSLDRTGGDEQYF. The rearrangement uses TRBV7-8 and TRBJ2-7, with 11 nucleotides matching TRBD1. CDR3 length: 15 residues. The V gene's germline CDR1 is SGHVS and CDR2 FQNEAQ. J was trimmed by 5 bases and V by 1 base; bases with no gene match: 4.